This T cell receptor (beta chain) was documented in a study of blood T cells in healthy people across ages. The CDR3 is 15 amino acids. Germline loops: CDR1 SGHTA, CDR2 FQGNSA. With a J-beta primer mix and a sample-barcoded 5' primer, a second PCR ran about 7 to 12 cycles. TCRdb re-called the 5' RACE reads with MiXCR, one entry per CDR3 protein. The table has approximately 850,000 distinct CDR3 sequences, approximately 48% seen once. The chain links TRBV7-2 to TRBJ2-4, with TRBD1 matching 7 bases. The tail of the sequence fits TRBJ2-5 better, so the J call may be wrong. The specimen sequenced was blood. The source of this sequence is a man between 60 and 75 years old in good health. CDR3: CASSFQQGWGETQYF. Here the CDR3 DNA reads TGTGCCAGCAGCTTCCAACAGGGGTGGGGGGAGACCCAGTACTTC.